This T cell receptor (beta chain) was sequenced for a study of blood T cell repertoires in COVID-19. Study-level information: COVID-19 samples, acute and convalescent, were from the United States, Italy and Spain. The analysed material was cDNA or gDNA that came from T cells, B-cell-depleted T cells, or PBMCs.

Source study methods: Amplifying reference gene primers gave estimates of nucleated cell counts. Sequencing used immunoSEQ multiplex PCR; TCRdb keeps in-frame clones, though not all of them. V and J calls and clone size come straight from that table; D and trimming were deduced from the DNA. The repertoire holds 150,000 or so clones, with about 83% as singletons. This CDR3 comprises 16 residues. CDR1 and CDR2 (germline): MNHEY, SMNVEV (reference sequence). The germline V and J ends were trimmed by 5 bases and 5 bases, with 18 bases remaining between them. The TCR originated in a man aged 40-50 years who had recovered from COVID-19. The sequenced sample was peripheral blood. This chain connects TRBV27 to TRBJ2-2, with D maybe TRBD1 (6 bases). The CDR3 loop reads CASSKGLGQGTGELFF. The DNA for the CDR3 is TGTGCCAGCAGTAAAGGGCTTGGGCAGGGGACCGGGGAGCTGTTTTTT.